The 4 T cell receptor beta chains presented below share a single source sample, sequenced in a study of lymphopenia after photon versus proton radiotherapy. Data came from immunoSEQ multiplex PCR; TCRdb stores just in-frame clones and leaves some out. This sample has tens of thousands of clones, with around nine tenths found just once. The sample was peripheral blood, taken from a patient treated with proton-based radiotherapy. The receptor source for this set is a woman aged 55-69 years with cholangiocarcinoma. Some clones in this sample may be carry-over from other donors' samples.

This chain connects TRBV6-1 to TRBJ2-1; 9 bases line up with TRBD1. V dropped 7 bases and J dropped 8; count of bases not matched to a gene: 15. Germline CDR1 reads MNHNS; CDR2 reads SASEGT. This CDR3 has 16 amino acids. This CDR3 is CASIKAPGQGGHEQFF. CDR3 in DNA: TGTGCCAGCATTAAAGCCCCGGGACAGGGAGGCCATGAGCAGTTCTTC.

V usage is TRBV7-9 and J usage is TRBJ1-6; no clear D gene. Germline V CDR1 and CDR2: SEHNR, FQNEAQ (reference sequence). The CDR3 length is 12 residues. V was pared by 2 bases and J by 7 bases, with 3 bases between. The CDR3 coding sequence is TGTGCCAGCAGCTTAAGGAATTCACCCCTCCACTTT. It translates to CASSLRNSPLHF.

A few counts support this clone. The rearrangement links TRBV11-2 to TRBJ1-2, with TRBD1 as a possible D gene (5 bases). This CDR3 comprises 14 residues. Looked up from germline, CDR1 is SGHAT and CDR2 is FQNNGV. V was trimmed by 5 bases and J by 11 bases, leaving 21 bases between them. CDR3 DNA sequence: TGTGCCAGCAGCCCTATTGAAACGGGGGTACGGTACACCTTC. Protein: CASSPIETGVRYTF.

A note on this clone: The junction does not match germline at one end; this may be a read error. This chain joins TRBV7-2 and TRBJ1-5, with D hard to call. There are 14 residues in the CDR3. Germline CDR1 SGHTA, CDR2 FQGNSA. The CDR3 here is CASSFHYSGQAQHF. The CDR3 DNA reads as TGTGCCAGCAGCTTTCATTACAGCGGTCAGGCCCAGCATTTT.